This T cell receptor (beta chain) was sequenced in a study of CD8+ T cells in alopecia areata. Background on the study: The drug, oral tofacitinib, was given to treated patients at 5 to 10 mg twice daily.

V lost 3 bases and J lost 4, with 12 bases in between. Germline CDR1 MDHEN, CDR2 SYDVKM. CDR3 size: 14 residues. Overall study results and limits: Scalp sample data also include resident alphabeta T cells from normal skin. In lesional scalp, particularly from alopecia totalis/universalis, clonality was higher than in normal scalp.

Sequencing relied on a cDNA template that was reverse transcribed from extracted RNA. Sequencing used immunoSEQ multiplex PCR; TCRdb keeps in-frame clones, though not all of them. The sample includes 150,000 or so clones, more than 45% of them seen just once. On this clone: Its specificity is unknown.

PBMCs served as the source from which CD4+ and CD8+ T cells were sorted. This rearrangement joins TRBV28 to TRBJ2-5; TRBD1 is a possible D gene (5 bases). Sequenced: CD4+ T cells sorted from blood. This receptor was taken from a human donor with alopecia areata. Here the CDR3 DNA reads TGTGCCAGCAGTTTGCCCCAGGGTGCAGAGACCCAGTACTTC. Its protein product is CASSLPQGAETQYF.